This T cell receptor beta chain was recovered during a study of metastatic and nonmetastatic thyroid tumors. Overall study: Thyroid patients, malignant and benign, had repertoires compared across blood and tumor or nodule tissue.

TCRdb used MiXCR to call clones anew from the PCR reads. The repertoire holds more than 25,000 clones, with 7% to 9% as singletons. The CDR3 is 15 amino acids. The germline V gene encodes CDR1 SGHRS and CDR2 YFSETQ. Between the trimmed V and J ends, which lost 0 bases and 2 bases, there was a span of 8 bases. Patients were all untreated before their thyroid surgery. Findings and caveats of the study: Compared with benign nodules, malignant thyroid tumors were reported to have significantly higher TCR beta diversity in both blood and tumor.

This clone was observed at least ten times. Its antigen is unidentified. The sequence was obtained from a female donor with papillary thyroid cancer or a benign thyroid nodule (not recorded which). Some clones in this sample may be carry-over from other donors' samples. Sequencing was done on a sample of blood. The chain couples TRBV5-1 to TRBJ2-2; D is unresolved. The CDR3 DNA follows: TGCGCCAGCAGCTTGGTTAGTGGAAACACCGGGGAGCTGTTTTTT. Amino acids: CASSLVSGNTGELFF.